This TCR beta chain appears in the sequencing data of a study of T cell changes during pregnancy in multiple sclerosis. Germline CDR1 and CDR2: MNHNS and SASEGT. Deletions cut 10 bases from V and 2 bases from J, with 15 bases between. The CDR3 has 14 residues. Assay: immunoSEQ multiplex PCR; the TCRdb copy retains only in-frame clones and omits some. Among fewer than 110,000 clones, roughly 90% were seen once, and the ten largest hold 0.78%. This sample comprised peripheral blood, obtained in the third trimester of pregnancy. The sequence derives from a female donor in good health, enrolled as a control in a pregnancy study. V gene TRBV6-1 combines with J gene TRBJ2-1; possible D gene TRBD1, 6 bases. The CDR3 loop reads CATLIRQAYNEQFF. The CDR3 bases are TGTGCCACCCTAATACGACAGGCCTACAATGAGCAGTTCTTC.